This T cell receptor beta chain was identified in a study of OX40 agonist ivuxolimab in advanced cancers. About the research overall: Eligibility rules accepted prior anti-PD-1, anti-PD-L1 or anti-CTLA-4 therapy, and approximately 40% had some. One patient with hepatocellular carcinoma and two with cutaneous melanoma, three in all, had partial responses.

This clone appeared a few times. Generated by immunoSEQ multiplex PCR, the TCRdb table keeps only in-frame clones and is missing some. The sample comprises approximately 65,000 clones, roughly nine tenths of which are singletons, and around 3.6% rests with the top ten. Germline CDR1 reads SGHRS; CDR2 reads YFSETQ. V was shortened by 4 bases and J by 2 bases, with 18 bases between the two germline ends. CDR3 length equals 16 residues. The specimen was CD4+ or CD8+ T cells sorted from blood, collected in a trial of the OX40 agonist ivuxolimab. The origin of this receptor is an adult with an advanced solid tumor such as melanoma, head and neck, liver or kidney cancer. The chain uses TRBV5-1 and TRBJ1-2; D gene uncertain. The CDR3 loop is CASSRRGVDGNYGYTF. CDR3 nucleotides: TGCGCCAGCAGCCGGCGGGGAGTGGATGGAAACTATGGCTACACCTTC. The variable domain in full, completed from reference TRBV5-1 and TRBJ1-2, reads KAGVTQTPRYLIKTRGQQVTLSCSPISGHRSVSWYQQTPGQGLQFLFEYFSETQRNKGNFPGRFSGRQFSNSRSEMNVSTLELGDSALYLCASSRRGVDGNYGYTFGSGTRLTVV.